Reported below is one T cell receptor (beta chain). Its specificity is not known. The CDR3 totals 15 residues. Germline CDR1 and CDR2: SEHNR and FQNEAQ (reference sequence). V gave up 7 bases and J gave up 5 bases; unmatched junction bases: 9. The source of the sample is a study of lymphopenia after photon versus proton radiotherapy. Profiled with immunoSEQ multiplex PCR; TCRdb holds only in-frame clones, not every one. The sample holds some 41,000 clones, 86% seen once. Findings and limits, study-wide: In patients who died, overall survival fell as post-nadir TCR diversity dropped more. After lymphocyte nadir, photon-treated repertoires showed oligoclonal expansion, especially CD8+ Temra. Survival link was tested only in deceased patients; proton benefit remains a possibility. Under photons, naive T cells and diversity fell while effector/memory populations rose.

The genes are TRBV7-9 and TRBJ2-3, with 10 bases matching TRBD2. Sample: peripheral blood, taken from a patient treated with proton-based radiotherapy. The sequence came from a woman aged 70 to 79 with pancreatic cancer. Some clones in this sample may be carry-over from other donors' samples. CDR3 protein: CASNQIAGGGDTQYF. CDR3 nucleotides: TGTGCCAGCAATCAAATAGCGGGAGGAGGAGATACGCAGTATTTT.